This TCR beta chain is from a study of neoadjuvant anti-PD-1 for oral cavity cancer (dated by TCRdb to about 2021). Broadly, across the study: Three to four biweekly doses of nivolumab at 3 mg/kg were mostly administered to patients before curative-intent surgical resection. Patients without progression received a fourth nivolumab dose around day 43 and underwent definitive surgical resection on days 50-56. Under RECIST 1.1, a patient counted as a responder if showing complete response, partial response or stable disease, and as a non-responder if showing progression. The parent correlative cohort had about a dozen patients and a response rate of more than 25%.

The full study reports these points: Only three patients per response group were included in the TCR analyses, and the authors called for validation in larger cohorts. Within PBMCs, T cell clonality (Gini index) was significantly higher in non-responders than responders after neoadjuvant nivolumab. Higher pretreatment blood TCRbeta clonality and lower post-treatment tumor TCRbeta clonality were correlated with higher pretreatment blood Treg/Th17 ratios.

Both ends counted, the CDR3 spans 12 residues. This sample's time point label indicates: before neoadjuvant nivolumab. Patients were newly diagnosed with stage II-IVA oral cavity squamous cell carcinoma and had received no prior systemic or radiation treatment. The cohort was made up of patients with locally advanced, HPV-negative oral cavity squamous cell carcinoma. Peripheral blood mononuclear cells were analyzed directly, without maintenance or expansion in culture. The samples were drawn from a longitudinal correlative study tied to a single-arm phase II trial testing neoadjuvant nivolumab in oral cavity squamous cell carcinoma. Genomic DNA-based TCRbeta sequencing was performed on subject-matched pre- and post-treatment PBMCs and tumors from three responders and three non-responders. Peripheral blood mononuclear cells were collected before nivolumab treatment and were collected again after treatment, at the time of surgery. The Maxwell RSC DNA from Cells kit was used to isolate genomic DNA from PBMCs.

For deep sequencing, PBMC libraries mostly used about 490 ng of input genomic DNA, with six replicates for each sample. Following the manufacturer's instructions, the team built TCRbeta libraries using the immunoSEQ hsTCRbeta kit. An Illumina NovaSeq 6000 S4 flow cell was used to sequence the final libraries, which had first been combined to 3 nM. Per the source publication's procedure: The immunoSEQ Analyzer was used for raw data preprocessing and quality control. The analysis was limited to productive rearrangements, and each clonotype was defined by a unique CDR3 amino acid sequence. Using the R package tcR, the researchers computed the Gini-Simpson index as their estimate of repertoire clonality. Gini indices were compared with Student's t test, and associations with tumor size change were assessed by Pearson correlation. TCRdb re-hosts the immuneACCESS table, in-frame sequences only. Its copies lack some clones; in the studies checked, an unresolved V gene accounts for under half of them, and the cause for the rest is not known. From that table come the V and J calls and clone size; the DNA was used to work out D and trimming. Present in this sample are 11,000 to 15,000 clones, about 70% of which were seen just once. 2% to 2.5% of the sample is held by the ten biggest clonotypes.

Based on its abundance in the sample, this clone is medium-sized (0.01 to 0.1%). The target of this receptor is not known. The CDR3 does not end in the conserved phenylalanine or tryptophan, so this is likely a read error. Because the CDR3's place on the DNA is in doubt, the DNA is left out and the CDR3 is given as listed by TCRdb. The TCR sequence derives from a person aged 35-80 years with oral cavity squamous cell carcinoma. The material was PBMCs, obtained before nivolumab (anti-PD-1) treatment. The chain uses TRBV12-1 and TRBJ1-2. TRBV12-1 is termed a pseudogene. The CDR3 in this case is CASSRWDGRNCN.